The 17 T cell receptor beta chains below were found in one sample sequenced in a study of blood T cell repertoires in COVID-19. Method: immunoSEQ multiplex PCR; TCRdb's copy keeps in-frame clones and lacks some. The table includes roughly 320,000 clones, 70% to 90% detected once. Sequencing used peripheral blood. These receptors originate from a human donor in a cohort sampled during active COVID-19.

CDR3 sequence (DNA): TGTGCCAGCAGCTTAGAGGGACAGGGTGGCGAGCAGTACTTC. Amino acids: CASSLEGQGGEQYF. The gene calls are TRBV7-2 and TRBJ2-7; 9 nucleotides match TRBD1. V shed 1 base and J 6 bases; nucleotides not matched to a gene: 4. This CDR3 has 14 residues. The germline gives CDR1 SGHTA, CDR2 FQGNSA. Complete variable domain (other parts from reference TRBV7-2 and TRBJ2-7): GAGVSQSPSNKVTEKGKDVELRCDPISGHTALYWYRQSLGQGLEFLIYFQGNSAPDKSGLPSDRFSAERTGGSVSTLTIQRTQQEDSAVYLCASSLEGQGGEQYFGPGTRLTVT.

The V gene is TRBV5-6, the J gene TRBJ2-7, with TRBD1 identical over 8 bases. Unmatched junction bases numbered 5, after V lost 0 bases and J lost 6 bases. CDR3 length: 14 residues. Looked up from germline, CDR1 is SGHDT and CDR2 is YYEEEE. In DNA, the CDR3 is TGTGCCAGCAGCTTGGGACAGGGGTCGGCCGAGCAGTACTTC. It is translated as CASSLGQGSAEQYF.

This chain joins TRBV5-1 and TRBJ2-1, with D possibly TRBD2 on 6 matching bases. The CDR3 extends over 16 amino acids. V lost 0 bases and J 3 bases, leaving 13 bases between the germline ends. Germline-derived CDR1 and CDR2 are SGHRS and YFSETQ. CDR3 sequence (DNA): TGCGCCAGCAGCTTGGGTTCGGGGACTTACTACAATGAGCAGTTCTTC. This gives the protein CASSLGSGTYYNEQFF.

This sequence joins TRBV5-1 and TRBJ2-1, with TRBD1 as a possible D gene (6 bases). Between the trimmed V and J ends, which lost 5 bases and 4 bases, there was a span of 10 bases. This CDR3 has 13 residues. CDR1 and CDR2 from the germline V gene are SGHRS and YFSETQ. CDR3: CASSRTDYNEQFF. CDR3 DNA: TGCGCCAGCAGTCGGACAGATTACAATGAGCAGTTCTTC.

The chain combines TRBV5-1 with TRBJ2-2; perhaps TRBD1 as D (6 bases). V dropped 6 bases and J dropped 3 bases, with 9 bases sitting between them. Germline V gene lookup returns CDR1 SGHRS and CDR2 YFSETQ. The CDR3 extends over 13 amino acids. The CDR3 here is CASNGQYTGELFF. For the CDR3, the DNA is TGCGCCAGCAACGGACAGTACACCGGGGAGCTGTTTTTT.

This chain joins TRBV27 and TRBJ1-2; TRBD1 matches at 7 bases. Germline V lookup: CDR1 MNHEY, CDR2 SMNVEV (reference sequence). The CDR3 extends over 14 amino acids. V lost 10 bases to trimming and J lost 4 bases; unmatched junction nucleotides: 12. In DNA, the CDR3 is TGTGCCACCGCTCCGGGACAGCTCATCTATGGCTACACCTTC. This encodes CATAPGQLIYGYTF.

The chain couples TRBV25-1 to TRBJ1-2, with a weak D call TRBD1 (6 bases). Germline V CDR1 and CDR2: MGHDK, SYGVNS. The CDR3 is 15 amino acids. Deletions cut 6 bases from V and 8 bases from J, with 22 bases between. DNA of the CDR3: TGTGCCAGCAGCCAAACAGGGATTAGGGTGGGGGGCTACACCTTC. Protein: CASSQTGIRVGGYTF.

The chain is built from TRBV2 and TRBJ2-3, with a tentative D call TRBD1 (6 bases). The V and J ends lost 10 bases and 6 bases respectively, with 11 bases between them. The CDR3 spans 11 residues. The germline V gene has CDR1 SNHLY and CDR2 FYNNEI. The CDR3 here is CATSGADTQYF. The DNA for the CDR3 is TGTGCCACCTCAGGGGCGGATACGCAGTATTTT.

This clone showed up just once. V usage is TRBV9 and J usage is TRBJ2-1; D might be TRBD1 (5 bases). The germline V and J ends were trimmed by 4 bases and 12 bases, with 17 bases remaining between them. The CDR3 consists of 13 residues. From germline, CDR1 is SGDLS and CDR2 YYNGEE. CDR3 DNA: TGTGCCAGCAGCAGCTCGGGTGTAGGGGTGCAGTTCTTC. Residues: CASSSSGVGVQFF.

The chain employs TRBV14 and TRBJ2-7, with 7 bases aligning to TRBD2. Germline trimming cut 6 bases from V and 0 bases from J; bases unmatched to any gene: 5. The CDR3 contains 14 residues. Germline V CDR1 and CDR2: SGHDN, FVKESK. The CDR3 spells CASRKAGSSYEQYF. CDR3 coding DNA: TGTGCCAGCAGAAAAGCGGGGAGCTCCTACGAGCAGTACTTC.

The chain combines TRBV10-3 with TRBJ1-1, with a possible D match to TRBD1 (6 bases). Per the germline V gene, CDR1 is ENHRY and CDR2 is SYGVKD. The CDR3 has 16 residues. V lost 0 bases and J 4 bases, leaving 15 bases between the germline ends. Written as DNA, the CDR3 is TGTGCCATCAGTGAGTCTGAGGCAGGGGCGAGCACTGAAGCTTTCTTT. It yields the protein CAISESEAGASTEAFF.

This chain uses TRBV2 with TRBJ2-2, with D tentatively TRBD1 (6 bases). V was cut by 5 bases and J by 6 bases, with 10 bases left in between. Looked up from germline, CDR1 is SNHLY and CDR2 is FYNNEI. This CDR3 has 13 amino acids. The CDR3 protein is CASSYRDAGELFF. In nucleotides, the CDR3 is TGTGCCAGCAGTTACAGGGACGCCGGGGAGCTGTTTTTT.

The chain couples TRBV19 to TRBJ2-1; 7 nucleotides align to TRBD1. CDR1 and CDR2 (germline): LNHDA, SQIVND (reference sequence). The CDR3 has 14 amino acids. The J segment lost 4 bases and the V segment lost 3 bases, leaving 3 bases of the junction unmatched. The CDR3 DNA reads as TGTGCCAGTAGTATGGGGACAGATTACAATGAGCAGTTCTTC. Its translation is CASSMGTDYNEQFF.

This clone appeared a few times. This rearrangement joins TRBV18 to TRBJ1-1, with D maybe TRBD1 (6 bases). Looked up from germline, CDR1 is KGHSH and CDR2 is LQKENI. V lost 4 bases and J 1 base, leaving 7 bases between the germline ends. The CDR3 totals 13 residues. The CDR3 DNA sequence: TGTGCCAGCTCACAGGGGGAGAACACTGAAGCTTTCTTT. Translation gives CASSQGENTEAFF.

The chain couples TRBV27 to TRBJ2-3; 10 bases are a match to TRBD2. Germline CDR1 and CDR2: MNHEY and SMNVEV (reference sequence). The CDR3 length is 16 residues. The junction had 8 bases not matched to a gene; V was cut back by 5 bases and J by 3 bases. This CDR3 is CASSPGGSGGTDTQYF. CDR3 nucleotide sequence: TGTGCCAGCAGTCCCGGTGGTAGCGGGGGGACAGATACGCAGTATTTT.

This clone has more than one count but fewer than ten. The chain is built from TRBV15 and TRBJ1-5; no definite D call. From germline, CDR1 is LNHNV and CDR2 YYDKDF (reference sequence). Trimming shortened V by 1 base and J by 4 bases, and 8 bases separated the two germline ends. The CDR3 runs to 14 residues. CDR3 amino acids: CATSRGADNQPQHF. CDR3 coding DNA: TGTGCCACCAGCAGAGGTGCAGATAATCAGCCCCAGCATTTT.

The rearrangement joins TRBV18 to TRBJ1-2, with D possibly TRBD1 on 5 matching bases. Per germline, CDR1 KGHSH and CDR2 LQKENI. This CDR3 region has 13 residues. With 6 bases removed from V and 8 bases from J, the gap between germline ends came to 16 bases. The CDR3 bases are TGTGCCAGCTCCCAAACCAGGGAAAAGGGCTACACCTTC. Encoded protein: CASSQTREKGYTF.